This T cell receptor beta chain was found in a study of patients and donors after allogeneic stem cell transplantation (dated by TCRdb to 2018 to 2020). Sequences DFQATT (CDR1) and SNEGSKA (CDR2) are obtained from the germline V gene (reference sequence). For this chain, trimming is 3 bases at the V end and 0 bases at the J end, and the number of junction bases without a gene match is 6. The CDR3 runs 15 amino acids, cysteine and phenylalanine included. This entry keeps only the CDR3 DNA: 45 bases, framed from base 1. The method was RT-PCR. Sequencing was performed on a NextSeq 550. The public reads were run again by TCRdb, first through fastp at Q25 and then through MiXCR, and only productive beta chains were kept. For every CDR3 protein sequence, its rows merge into one entry that carries the most common genes and DNA. The sample table holds approximately 170,000 distinct CDR3 sequences, of which about 32% were seen once. The top ten constitute approximately 3% of the sample.

In this sample, this clonotype turned up a few times. Its target antigen remains unknown. The record has no base qualities; no much larger clone is one base away. Material: blood, either unsorted or a sorted T cell fraction (not recorded which). This TCR was sampled from a human donor who was either an allogeneic HSCT recipient or a stem cell or donor lymphocyte infusion donor (not recorded which). It is not recorded whose cells these are; they may come from a transplant donor. The chain links TRBV20-1 with TRBJ2-3, with 7 central nucleotides matching TRBD1. The CDR3 reads as follows: CSARDPGQSTDTQYF. The DNA is TGCAGTGCTAGGGACCCGGGACAGAGCACAGATACGCAGTATTTT.